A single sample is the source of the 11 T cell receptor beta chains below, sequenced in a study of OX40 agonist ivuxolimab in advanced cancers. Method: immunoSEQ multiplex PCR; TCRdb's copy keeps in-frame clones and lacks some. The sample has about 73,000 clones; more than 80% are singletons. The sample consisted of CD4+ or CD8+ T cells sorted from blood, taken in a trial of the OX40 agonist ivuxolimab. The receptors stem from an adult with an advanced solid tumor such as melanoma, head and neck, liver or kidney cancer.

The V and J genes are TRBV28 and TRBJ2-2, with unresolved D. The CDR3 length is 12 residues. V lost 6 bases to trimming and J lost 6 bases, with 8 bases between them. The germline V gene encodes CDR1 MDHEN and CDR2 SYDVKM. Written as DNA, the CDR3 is TGTGCCAGCAGCCCGTACGCCGGGGAGCTGTTTTTT. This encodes CASSPYAGELFF. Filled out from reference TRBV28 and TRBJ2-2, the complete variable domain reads DVKVTQSSRYLVKRTGEKVFLECVQDMDHENMFWYRQDPGLGLRLIYFSYDVKMKEKGDIPEGYSVSREKKERFSLILESASTNQTSMYLCASSPYAGELFFGEGSRLTVL.

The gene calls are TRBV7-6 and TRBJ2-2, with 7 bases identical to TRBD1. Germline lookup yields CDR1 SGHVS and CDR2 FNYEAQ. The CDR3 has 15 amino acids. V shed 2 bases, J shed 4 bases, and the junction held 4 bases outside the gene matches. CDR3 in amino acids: CASSLLTGSTGELFF. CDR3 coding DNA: TGTGCCAGCAGCTTACTGACAGGGAGCACCGGGGAGCTGTTTTTT.

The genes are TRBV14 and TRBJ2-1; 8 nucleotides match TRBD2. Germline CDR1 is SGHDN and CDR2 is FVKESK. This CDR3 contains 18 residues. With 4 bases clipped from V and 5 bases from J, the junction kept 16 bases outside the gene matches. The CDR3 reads CASSPRPGGRPLDNEQFF. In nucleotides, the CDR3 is TGTGCCAGCAGCCCTAGGCCGGGGGGGCGACCTTTAGACAATGAGCAGTTCTTC.

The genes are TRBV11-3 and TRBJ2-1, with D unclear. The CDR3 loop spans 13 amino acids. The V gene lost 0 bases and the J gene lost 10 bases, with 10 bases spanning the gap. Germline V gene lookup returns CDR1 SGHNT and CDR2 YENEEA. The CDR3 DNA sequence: TGTGCCAGCAGCTTAGATCCGTGGTTAGAGCAGTTCTTC. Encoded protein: CASSLDPWLEQFF.

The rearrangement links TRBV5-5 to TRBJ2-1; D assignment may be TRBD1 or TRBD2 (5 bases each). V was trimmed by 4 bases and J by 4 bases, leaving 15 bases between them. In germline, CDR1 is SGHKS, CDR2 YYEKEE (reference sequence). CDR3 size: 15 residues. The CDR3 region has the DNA TGTGCCAGCAGCCCCGAGCCGAGGGGTTACAATGAGCAGTTCTTC. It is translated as CASSPEPRGYNEQFF.

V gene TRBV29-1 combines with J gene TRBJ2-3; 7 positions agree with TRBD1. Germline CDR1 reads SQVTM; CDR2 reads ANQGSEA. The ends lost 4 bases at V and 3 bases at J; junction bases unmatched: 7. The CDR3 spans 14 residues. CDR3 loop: CSVATGATTDTQYF. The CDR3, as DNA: TGCAGCGTTGCCACAGGGGCTACGACAGATACGCAGTATTTT.

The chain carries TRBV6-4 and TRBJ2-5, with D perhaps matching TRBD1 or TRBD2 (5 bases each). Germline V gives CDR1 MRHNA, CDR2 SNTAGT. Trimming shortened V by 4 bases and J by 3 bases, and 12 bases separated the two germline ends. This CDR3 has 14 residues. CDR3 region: CASSVGVLKETQYF. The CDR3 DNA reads TGTGCCAGCAGTGTGGGGGTACTCAAAGAGACCCAGTACTTC.

This chain's CDR3 is CASSPLTGGLDYGYTF. CDR3 bases: TGTGCCAGCAGCCCACTGACGGGGGGGCTTGACTATGGCTACACCTTC. J is TRBJ1-2 and V is TRBV11-2; tentative D call: TRBD1 (6 bases). Germline V CDR1 and CDR2: SGHAT, FQNNGV. CDR3 length equals 16 residues. V was shortened by 5 bases and J by 3 bases, with 19 bases between the two germline ends. Using reference TRBV11-2 and TRBJ1-2 for the parts outside the CDR3, the full variable domain is EAGVAQSPRYKIIEKRQSVAFWCNPISGHATLYWYQQILGQGPKLLIQFQNNGVVDDSQLPKDRFSAERLKGVDSTLKIQPAKLEDSAVYLCASSPLTGGLDYGYTFGSGTRLTVV.

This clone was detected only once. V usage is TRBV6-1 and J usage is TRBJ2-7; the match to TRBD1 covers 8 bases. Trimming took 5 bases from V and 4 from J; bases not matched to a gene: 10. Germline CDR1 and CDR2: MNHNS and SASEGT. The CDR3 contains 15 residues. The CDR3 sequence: CASSRTGTGPYEQYF. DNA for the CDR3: TGTGCCAGCAGTCGGACCGGGACAGGCCCTTACGAGCAGTACTTC.

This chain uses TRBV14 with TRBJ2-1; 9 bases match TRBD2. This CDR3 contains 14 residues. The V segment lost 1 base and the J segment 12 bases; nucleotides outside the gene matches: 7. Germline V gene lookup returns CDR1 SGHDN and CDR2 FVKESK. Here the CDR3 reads CASSQALGLASQFF. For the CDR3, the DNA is TGTGCCAGCAGCCAAGCCCTTGGACTAGCGTCGCAGTTCTTC.

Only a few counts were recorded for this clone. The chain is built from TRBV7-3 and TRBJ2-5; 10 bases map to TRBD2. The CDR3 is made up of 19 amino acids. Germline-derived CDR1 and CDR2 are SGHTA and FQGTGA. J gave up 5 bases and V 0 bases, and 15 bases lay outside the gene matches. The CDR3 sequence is CASSLTKASGSSFGETQYF. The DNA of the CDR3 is TGTGCCAGCAGCTTAACGAAGGCTAGCGGGAGTTCCTTCGGGGAGACCCAGTACTTC.